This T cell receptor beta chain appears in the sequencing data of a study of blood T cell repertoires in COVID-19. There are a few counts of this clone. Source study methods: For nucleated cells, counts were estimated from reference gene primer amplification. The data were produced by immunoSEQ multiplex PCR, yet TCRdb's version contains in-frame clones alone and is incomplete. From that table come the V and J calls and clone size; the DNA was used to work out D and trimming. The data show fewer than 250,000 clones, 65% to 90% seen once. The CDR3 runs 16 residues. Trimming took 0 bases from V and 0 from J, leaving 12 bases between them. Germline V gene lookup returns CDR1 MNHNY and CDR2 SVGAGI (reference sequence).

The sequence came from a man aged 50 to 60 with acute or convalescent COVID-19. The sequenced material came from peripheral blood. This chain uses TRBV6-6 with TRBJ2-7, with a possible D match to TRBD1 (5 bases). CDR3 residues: CASSYSSGLSSYEQYF. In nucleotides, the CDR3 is TGTGCCAGCAGTTACTCGTCAGGGCTGAGCTCCTACGAGCAGTACTTC.